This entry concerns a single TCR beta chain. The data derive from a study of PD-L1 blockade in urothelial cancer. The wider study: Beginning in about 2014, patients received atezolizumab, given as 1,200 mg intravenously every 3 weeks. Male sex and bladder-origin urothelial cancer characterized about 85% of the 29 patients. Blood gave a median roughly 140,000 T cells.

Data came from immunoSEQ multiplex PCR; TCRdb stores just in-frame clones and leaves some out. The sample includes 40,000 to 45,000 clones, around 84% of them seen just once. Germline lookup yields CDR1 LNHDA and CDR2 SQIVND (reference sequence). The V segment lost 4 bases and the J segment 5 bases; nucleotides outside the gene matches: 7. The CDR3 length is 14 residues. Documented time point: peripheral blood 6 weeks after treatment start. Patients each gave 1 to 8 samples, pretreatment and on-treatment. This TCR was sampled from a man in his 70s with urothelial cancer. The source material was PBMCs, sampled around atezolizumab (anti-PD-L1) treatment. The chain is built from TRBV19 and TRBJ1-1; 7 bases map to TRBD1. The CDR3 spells CASSNRGMGTEAFF. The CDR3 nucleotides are TGTGCCAGTAGTAACAGGGGAATGGGGACTGAAGCTTTCTTT.